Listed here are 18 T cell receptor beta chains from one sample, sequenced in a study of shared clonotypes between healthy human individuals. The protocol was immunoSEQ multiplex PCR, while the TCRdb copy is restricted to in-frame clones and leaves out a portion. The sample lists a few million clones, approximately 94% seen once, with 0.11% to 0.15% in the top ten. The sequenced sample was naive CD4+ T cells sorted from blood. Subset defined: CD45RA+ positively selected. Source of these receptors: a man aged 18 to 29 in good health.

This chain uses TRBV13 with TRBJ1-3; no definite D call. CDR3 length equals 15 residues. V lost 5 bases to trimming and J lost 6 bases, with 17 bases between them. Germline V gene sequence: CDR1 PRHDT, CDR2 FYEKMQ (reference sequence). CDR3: CASSPAAEVANTIYF. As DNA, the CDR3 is TGTGCCAGCAGCCCAGCGGCGGAAGTTGCAAACACCATATATTTT.

The CDR3: CASSLLARGEAFF. The CDR3 DNA sequence: TGTGCCAGCAGCTTACTAGCGAGGGGTGAAGCTTTCTTT. V is TRBV11-2 and J is TRBJ1-1; possible D gene TRBD1, 5 bases. Germline V gene sequence: CDR1 SGHAT, CDR2 FQNNGV. Trimming stripped 2 bases from V and 7 bases from J, with 11 bases between. The CDR3 sequence is 13 residues long.

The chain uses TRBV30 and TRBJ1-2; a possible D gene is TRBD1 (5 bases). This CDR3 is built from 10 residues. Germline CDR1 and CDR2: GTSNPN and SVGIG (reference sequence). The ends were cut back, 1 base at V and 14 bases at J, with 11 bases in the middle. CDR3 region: CAWSGGFQTF. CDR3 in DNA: TGTGCCTGGAGTGGGGGGTTTCAAACCTTC. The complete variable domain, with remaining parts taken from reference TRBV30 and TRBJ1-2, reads SQTIHQWPATLVQPVGSPLSLECTVEGTSNPNLYWYRQAAGRGLQLLFYSVGIGQISSEVPQNLSASRPQDRQFILSSKKLLLSDSGFYLCAWSGGFQTFGSGTRLTVV.

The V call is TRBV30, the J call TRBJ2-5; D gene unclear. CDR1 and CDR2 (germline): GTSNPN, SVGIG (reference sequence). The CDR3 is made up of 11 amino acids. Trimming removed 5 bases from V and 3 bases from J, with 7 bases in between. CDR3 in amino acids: CAWADKETQYF. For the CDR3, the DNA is TGTGCCTGGGCCGACAAAGAGACCCAGTACTTC. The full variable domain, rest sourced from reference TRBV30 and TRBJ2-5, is SQTIHQWPATLVQPVGSPLSLECTVEGTSNPNLYWYRQAAGRGLQLLFYSVGIGQISSEVPQNLSASRPQDRQFILSSKKLLLSDSGFYLCAWADKETQYFGPGTRLLVL.

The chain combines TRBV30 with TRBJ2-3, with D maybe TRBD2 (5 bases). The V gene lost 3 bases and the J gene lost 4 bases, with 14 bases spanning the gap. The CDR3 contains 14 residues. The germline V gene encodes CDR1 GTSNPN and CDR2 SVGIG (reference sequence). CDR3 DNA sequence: TGTGCCTGGAGAGCCACTAGTGTTCCAGATACGCAGTATTTT. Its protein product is CAWRATSVPDTQYF.

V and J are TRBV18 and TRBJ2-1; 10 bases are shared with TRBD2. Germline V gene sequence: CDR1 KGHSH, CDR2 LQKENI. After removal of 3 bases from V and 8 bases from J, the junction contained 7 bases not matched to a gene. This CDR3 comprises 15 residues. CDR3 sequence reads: CASSPPLAGVDEQFF. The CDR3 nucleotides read TGTGCCAGCTCACCGCCTCTAGCGGGAGTCGATGAGCAGTTCTTC.

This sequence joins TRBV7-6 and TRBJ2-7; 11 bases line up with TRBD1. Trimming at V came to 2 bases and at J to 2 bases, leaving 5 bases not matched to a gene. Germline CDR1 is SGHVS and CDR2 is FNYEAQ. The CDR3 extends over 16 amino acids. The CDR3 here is CASSLTGTGGTYEQYF. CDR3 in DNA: TGTGCCAGCAGCTTAACCGGGACAGGGGGGACCTACGAGCAGTACTTC.

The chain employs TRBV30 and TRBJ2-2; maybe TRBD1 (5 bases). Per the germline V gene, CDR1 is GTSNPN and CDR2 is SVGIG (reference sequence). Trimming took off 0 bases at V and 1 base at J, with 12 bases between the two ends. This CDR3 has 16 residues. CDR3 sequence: CAWSVRQGLNTGELFF. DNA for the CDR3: TGTGCCTGGAGTGTTAGGCAGGGCTTGAACACCGGGGAGCTGTTTTTT.

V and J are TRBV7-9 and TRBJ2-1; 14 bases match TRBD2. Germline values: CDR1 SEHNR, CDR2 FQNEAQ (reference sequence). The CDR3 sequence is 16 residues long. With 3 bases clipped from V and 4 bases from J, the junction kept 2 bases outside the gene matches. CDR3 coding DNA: TGTGCCAGCAGCTTCTGGACTAGCGGGGGGTACAATGAGCAGTTCTTC. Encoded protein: CASSFWTSGGYNEQFF.

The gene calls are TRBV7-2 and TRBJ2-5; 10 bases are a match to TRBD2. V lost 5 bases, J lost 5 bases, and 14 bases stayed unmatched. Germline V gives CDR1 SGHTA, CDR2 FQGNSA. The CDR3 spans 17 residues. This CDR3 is CASSPRASGSLAETQYF. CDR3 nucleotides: TGTGCCAGCAGCCCTCGCGCTAGCGGGAGCCTCGCGGAGACCCAGTACTTC.

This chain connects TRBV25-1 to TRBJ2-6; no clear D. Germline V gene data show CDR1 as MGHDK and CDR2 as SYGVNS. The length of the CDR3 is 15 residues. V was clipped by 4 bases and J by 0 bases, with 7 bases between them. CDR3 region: CASSVMSSGANVLTF. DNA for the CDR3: TGTGCCAGCAGTGTGATGAGCTCTGGGGCCAACGTCCTGACTTTC.

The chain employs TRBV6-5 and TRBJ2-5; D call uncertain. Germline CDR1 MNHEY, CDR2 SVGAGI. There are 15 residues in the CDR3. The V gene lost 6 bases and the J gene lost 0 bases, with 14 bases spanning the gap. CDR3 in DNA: TGTGCCAGCAGCCCCGATGGACCCCACCAAGAGACCCAGTACTTC. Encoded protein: CASSPDGPHQETQYF.

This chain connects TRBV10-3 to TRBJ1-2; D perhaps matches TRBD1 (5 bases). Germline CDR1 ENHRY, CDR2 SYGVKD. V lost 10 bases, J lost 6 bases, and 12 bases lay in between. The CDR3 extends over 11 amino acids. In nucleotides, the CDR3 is TGTGCCACCCGAGGGGAAGATGGCTACACCTTC. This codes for CATRGEDGYTF.

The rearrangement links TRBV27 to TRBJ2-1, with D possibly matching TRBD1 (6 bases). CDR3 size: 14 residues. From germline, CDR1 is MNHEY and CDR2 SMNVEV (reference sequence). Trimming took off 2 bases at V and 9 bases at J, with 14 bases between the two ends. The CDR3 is CASSLGRGGGEQFF. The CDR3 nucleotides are TGTGCCAGCAGTTTAGGCAGGGGTGGGGGTGAGCAGTTCTTC.

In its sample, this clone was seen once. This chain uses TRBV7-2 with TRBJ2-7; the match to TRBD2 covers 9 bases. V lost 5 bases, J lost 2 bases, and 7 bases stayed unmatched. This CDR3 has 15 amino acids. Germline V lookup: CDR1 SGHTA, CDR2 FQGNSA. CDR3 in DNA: TGTGCCAGCAGCCCACAAGCGGGAGGTGCCTACGAGCAGTACTTC. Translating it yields CASSPQAGGAYEQYF.

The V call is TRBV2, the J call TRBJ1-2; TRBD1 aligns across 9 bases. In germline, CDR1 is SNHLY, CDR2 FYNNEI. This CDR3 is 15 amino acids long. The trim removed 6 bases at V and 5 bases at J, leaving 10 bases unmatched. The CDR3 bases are TGTGCCAGCAGCGGGGGACAGGGAGGATCATATGGCTACACCTTC. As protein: CASSGGQGGSYGYTF. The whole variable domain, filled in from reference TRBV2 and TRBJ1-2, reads EPEVTQTPSHQVTQMGQEVILRCVPISNHLYFYWYRQILGQKVEFLVSFYNNEISEKSEIFDDQFSVERPDGSNFTLKIRSTKLEDSAMYFCASSGGQGGSYGYTFGSGTRLTVV.

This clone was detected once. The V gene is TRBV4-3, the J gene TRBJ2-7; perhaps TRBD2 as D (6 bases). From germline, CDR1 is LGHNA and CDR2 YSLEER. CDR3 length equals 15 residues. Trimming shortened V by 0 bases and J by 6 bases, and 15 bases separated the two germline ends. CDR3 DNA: TGCGCCAGCAGCCAAGATATAGCGACTAGGCGCGAGCAGTACTTC. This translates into CASSQDIATRREQYF.

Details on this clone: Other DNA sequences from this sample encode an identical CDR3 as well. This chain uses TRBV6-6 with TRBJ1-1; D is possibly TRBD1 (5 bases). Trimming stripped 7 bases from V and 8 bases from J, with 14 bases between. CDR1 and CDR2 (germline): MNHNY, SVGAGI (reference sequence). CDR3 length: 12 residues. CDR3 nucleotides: TGTGCCAGCACCACCCGGGGCACCGAAGCTTTCTTT. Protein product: CASTTRGTEAFF.